One sample yielded the 21 T cell receptor beta chains listed below, sequenced in a study of post-analysis software for immune sequencing data. Study-wide points: Controls had lower frequencies than patients of a few TRBV segments, which included TRBV5-6, TRBV5-1 and TRBV20-1.

The TCR beta cDNA libraries carried unique molecular identifiers. TCRdb redid the calling of the PCR reads with MiXCR, one entry per CDR3 protein. Here the sample spans 650,000 to 900,000 distinct CDR3 sequences, more than 45% being singletons. These receptors have no known antigen. The sequencing sample was made of blood. The source of these receptors is a girl under 18 with multiple sclerosis.

The sample holds a few counts of this clonotype. V gene TRBV13 combines with J gene TRBJ1-2, with D maybe TRBD1 (5 bases). The CDR3 is 15 amino acids. The germline V gene has CDR1 PRHDT and CDR2 FYEKMQ (reference sequence). V was clipped by 5 bases and J by 1 base, with 14 bases between them. CDR3 sequence: CASSLGRGNNYGYTF. The CDR3 nucleotides read TGTGCCAGCAGCCTCGGACGGGGGAATAACTATGGCTACACCTTC.

The chain uses TRBV12-3 or TRBV12-4 and TRBJ2-5, with TRBD1 matching 9 bases. The J call is doubtful: the DNA matches TRBJ2-7 better. The CDR3 has 14 amino acids. As DNA, the CDR3 is TGTGCCAGCAGTACGGCGGGGACAGGGTACGAGCAGTACTTC. It specifies CASSTAGTGYEQYF.

The V and J genes are TRBV2 and TRBJ1-2; D uncertain. The V and J ends lost 6 bases and 8 bases respectively, with 13 bases between them. Per the germline V gene, CDR1 is SNHLY and CDR2 is FYNNEI. The CDR3 is 12 residues long. The CDR3 nucleotides are TGTGCCAGCAGGCCAGGTATCGTCGGCTACACCTTC. This encodes CASRPGIVGYTF.

The chain is built from TRBV9 and TRBJ2-1, with TRBD2 identical over 10 bases. Germline V gene data show CDR1 as SGDLS and CDR2 as YYNGEE. The CDR3 extends over 15 amino acids. The ends lost 2 bases at V and 8 bases at J; junction bases unmatched: 7. CDR3 protein: CASSVAGTSAYEQFF. The DNA for the CDR3 is TGTGCCAGCAGCGTCGCCGGGACTAGCGCCTATGAGCAGTTCTTC.

The chain recombines TRBV6-5 with TRBJ2-3, with a weak D call TRBD2 (5 bases). The ends were cut back, 0 bases at V and 4 bases at J, with 8 bases in the middle. The CDR3 consists of 14 residues. CDR1 is MNHEY, CDR2 SVGAGI, per germline. The CDR3 is CASSYSGSADTQYF. In DNA form, the CDR3 reads TGTGCCAGCAGTTACTCGGGTAGCGCAGATACGCAGTATTTT.

The chain couples TRBV6-5 to TRBJ2-7; the match to TRBD1 covers 7 bases. The CDR3 contains 16 residues. Germline V gene data show CDR1 as MNHEY and CDR2 as SVGAGI. V lost 2 bases to trimming and J lost 7 bases; unmatched junction nucleotides: 14. CDR3 protein: CASSYLGQTGPGEQYF. The CDR3 nucleotides read TGTGCCAGCAGTTACCTCGGGCAGACAGGGCCGGGGGAGCAGTACTTC.

This clonotype was detected once. This chain joins TRBV10-3 and TRBJ2-3; 12 bases line up with TRBD2. CDR1 is ENHRY, CDR2 SYGVKD, per germline. J gave up 4 bases and V 2 bases, and 7 bases lay outside the gene matches. The length of the CDR3 is 17 residues. CDR3 in amino acids: CAISEPPTSGGADTQYF. CDR3 nucleotide sequence: TGTGCCATCAGTGAGCCCCCGACTAGCGGGGGAGCAGATACGCAGTATTTT.

This clonotype has just a few counts. This chain connects TRBV20-1 to TRBJ1-2, with 7 positions matching TRBD1. J gave up 7 bases and V 2 bases, and 7 bases lay outside the gene matches. Germline-derived CDR1 and CDR2 are DFQATT and SNEGSKA (reference sequence). This CDR3 region has 13 residues. The CDR3, as DNA: TGCAGTGCTAGACCTGACAGGGCCGGTGGCTACACCTTC. This sequence encodes CSARPDRAGGYTF.

This clonotype was seen more than once but under ten times. The V and J genes are TRBV4-2 and TRBJ2-7; 10 bases align to TRBD2. This CDR3 region has 18 residues. Germline CDR1 is LGHNA and CDR2 is YNFKEQ. Germline trimming cut 0 bases from V and 0 bases from J; bases unmatched to any gene: 8. The CDR3 DNA follows: TGTGCCAGCAGCCAAGAATCACCGGCTAGCGGGGGCTCCTACGAGCAGTACTTC. This translates into CASSQESPASGGSYEQYF.

Concerning this clonotype itself: This may be a read error: a much more frequent sequence differs by one nucleotide. This chain connects TRBV29-1 to TRBJ1-5; D call uncertain. Germline values: CDR1 SQVTM, CDR2 ANQGSEA. The CDR3 sequence is 12 residues long. Trimming shortened V by 4 bases and J by 3 bases, and 7 bases separated the two germline ends. The DNA for the CDR3 is TGCAGCGTTGGGGCCCCCAATCAGCCCCAGCATTTT. As protein: CSVGAPNQPQHF. The full variable domain, in which reference TRBV29-1 and TRBJ1-5 provide the parts outside the CDR3, is SAVISQKPSRDICQRGTSLTIQCQVDSQVTMMFWYRQQPGQSLTLIATANQGSEATYESGFVIDKFPISRPNLTFSTLTVSNMSPEDSSIYLCSVGAPNQPQHFGDGTRLSIL.

The rearrangement links TRBV7-3 to TRBJ2-7; D remains unclear. The CDR3 sequence is 15 residues long. V shed 3 bases and J shed 4 bases, with 16 bases lying between them. In germline, CDR1 is SGHTA, CDR2 FQGTGA. This CDR3 reads CASSFVTPLRYEQYF. The CDR3 DNA sequence: TGTGCCAGCAGCTTCGTGACCCCCCTGAGGTACGAGCAGTACTTC.

The table lists this clonotype with a count of one. The chain links TRBV13 to TRBJ2-7, with TRBD2 matching 8 bases. The J call is in doubt because the DNA end fits TRBJ2-5 better. Per germline, CDR1 PRHDT and CDR2 FYEKMQ (reference sequence). This CDR3 region has 14 residues. The CDR3 DNA sequence: TGTGCCAGCAGCCCGTCACTAGCGGAGGAGACCCAGTACTTC. Residues: CASSPSLAEETQYF.

V is TRBV5-1 and J is TRBJ2-5; 9 positions agree with TRBD2. The end of the DNA fits TRBJ2-7 better, so the J call may be wrong. This CDR3 spans 15 amino acids. The germline CDR1 and CDR2 sequences are SGHRS and YFSETQ. CDR3 sequence reads: CASREREASWGEQYF. The CDR3 DNA is TGCGCCAGCAGAGAGCGGGAGGCCTCTTGGGGCGAGCAGTACTTC.

This clonotype was counted between two and nine times. This chain uses TRBV10-3 with TRBJ1-2, with TRBD1 identical over 7 bases. The CDR3 runs 11 residues. J gave up 6 bases and V 10 bases, and 5 bases lay outside the gene matches. Germline V gives CDR1 ENHRY, CDR2 SYGVKD. The CDR3 coding sequence is TGTGCCACGGAGGGGGCGGATGGCTACACCTTC. Protein product: CATEGADGYTF.

On this clonotype itself: This CDR3 fails to terminate in the conserved phenylalanine or tryptophan, so it likely reflects a read error. The chain carries TRBV20-1 and TRBJ2-3; TRBD2 might be the D (5 bases). Trimming removed 0 bases at V and 4 bases at J, with 14 bases between. The CDR3 is made up of 15 amino acids. Germline V gene data show CDR1 as DFQATT and CDR2 as SNEGSKA (reference sequence). CDR3 region: CSARDGRALADTQYC. In DNA, the CDR3 is TGCAGTGCTAGAGATGGGCGGGCTCTCGCAGATACGCAGTATTGT.

The chain carries TRBV25-1 and TRBJ2-3; 9 bases are shared with TRBD2. Looked up from germline, CDR1 is MGHDK and CDR2 is SYGVNS. The CDR3 is 16 residues long. The junction had 1 base not matched to a gene; V was cut back by 0 bases and J by 0 bases. Here the CDR3 DNA reads TGTGCCAGCAGTGAATATACTAGCGGGAGCACAGATACGCAGTATTTT. Its protein product is CASSEYTSGSTDTQYF.

The rearrangement uses TRBV15 and TRBJ2-7; no definite D call. The ends were cut back, 0 bases at V and 0 bases at J, with 12 bases in the middle. Germline V gene data show CDR1 as LNHNV and CDR2 as YYDKDF (reference sequence). CDR3 length: 16 amino acids. In nucleotides, the CDR3 is TGTGCCACCAGCAGAGACAAGGTATCGGCCTCCTACGAGCAGTACTTC. This gives the protein CATSRDKVSASYEQYF.

The chain recombines TRBV12-3 or TRBV12-4 with TRBJ2-3; D ambiguous. The CDR3 sequence is 14 residues long. The germline V and J ends were trimmed by 5 bases and 5 bases, with 14 bases remaining between them. The CDR3: CASSRQALVDTQYF. CDR3 in DNA: TGTGCCAGCAGTCGCCAAGCCCTAGTAGATACGCAGTATTTT.

This chain uses TRBV5-1 with TRBJ2-7, with TRBD2 matching over 9 bases. Losses at the gene ends were 2 bases for V and 3 bases for J; bases not matched to a gene: 3. The CDR3 loop spans 14 amino acids. Germline loops: CDR1 SGHRS, CDR2 YFSETQ. CDR3 in DNA: TGCGCCAGCAGCTTTGCGGGAGGGCTCTACGAGCAGTACTTC. This encodes CASSFAGGLYEQYF.

This chain uses TRBV7-2 with TRBJ2-1, with 7 nucleotides matching TRBD2. There are 12 residues in the CDR3. Trimming at V came to 4 bases and at J to 7 bases, leaving 1 base not matched to a gene. Germline loops: CDR1 SGHTA, CDR2 FQGNSA. For the CDR3, the DNA is TGTGCCAGCAGCTGGCGGGGGAATGAGCAGTTCTTC. Its protein is CASSWRGNEQFF.

This clonotype was observed a handful of times. The rearrangement links TRBV29-1 to TRBJ2-3; 7 positions agree with TRBD1. The CDR3 runs 13 residues. Germline CDR1 and CDR2: SQVTM and ANQGSEA. With V trimmed by 4 bases and J by 3 bases, 4 bases remained unmatched. CDR3 residues: CSVGQGGTDTQYF. The CDR3 DNA reads TGCAGCGTTGGACAGGGCGGAACAGATACGCAGTATTTT.